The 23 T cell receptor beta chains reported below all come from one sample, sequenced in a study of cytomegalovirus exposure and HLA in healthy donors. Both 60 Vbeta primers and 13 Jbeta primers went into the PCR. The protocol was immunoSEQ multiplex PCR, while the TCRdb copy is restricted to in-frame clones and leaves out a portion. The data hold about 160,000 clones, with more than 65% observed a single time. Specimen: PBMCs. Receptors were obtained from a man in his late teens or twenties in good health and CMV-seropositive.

CDR3 in amino acids: CASSSWRGGDYNSPLHF. The CDR3 coding sequence is TGTGCCAGCAGCTCATGGCGGGGTGGCGACTATAATTCACCCCTCCACTTT. The V and J genes are TRBV7-9 and TRBJ1-6; D is unclear. Germline V gene sequence: CDR1 SEHNR, CDR2 FQNEAQ (reference sequence). The V end lost 4 bases, the J end lost 3 bases, and 16 bases lay between the germline ends. This CDR3 contains 17 residues.

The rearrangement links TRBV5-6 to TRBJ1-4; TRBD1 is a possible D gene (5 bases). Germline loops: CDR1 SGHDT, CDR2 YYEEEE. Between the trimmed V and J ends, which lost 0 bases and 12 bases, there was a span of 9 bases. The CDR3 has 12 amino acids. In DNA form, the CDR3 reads TGTGCCAGCAGCTTGGCCAGGGCGGAACTGTTTTTT. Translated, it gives CASSLARAELFF.

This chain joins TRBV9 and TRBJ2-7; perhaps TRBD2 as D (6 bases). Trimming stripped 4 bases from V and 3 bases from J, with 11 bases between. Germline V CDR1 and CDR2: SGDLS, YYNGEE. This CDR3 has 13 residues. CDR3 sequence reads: CASSPRRGYEQYV. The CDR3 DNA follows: TGTGCCAGCAGCCCTAGGAGGGGCTACGAGCAGTACGTC.

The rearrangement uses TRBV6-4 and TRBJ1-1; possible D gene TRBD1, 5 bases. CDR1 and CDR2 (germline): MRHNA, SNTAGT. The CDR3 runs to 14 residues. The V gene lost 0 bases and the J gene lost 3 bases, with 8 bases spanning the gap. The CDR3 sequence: CASSDSRGDTEAFF. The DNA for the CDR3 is TGTGCCAGCAGTGACTCTCGGGGGGACACTGAAGCTTTCTTT.

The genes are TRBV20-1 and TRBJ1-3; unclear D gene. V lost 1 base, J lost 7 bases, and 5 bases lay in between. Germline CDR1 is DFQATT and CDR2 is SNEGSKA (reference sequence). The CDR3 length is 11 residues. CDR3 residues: CSARVSNTIYF. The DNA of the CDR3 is TGCAGTGCTAGAGTTTCGAACACCATATATTTT.

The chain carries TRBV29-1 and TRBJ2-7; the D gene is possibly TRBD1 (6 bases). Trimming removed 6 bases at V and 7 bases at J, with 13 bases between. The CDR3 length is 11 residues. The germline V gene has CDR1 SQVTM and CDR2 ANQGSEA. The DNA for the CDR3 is TGCAGCGTAGCAACAGGGCCTGAGCAGTACGTC. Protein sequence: CSVATGPEQYV.

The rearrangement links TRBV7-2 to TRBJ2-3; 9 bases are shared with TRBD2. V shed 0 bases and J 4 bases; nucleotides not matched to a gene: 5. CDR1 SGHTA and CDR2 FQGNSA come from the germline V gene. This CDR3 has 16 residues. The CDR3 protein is CASSLAGSGSPDTQYF. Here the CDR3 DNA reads TGTGCCAGCAGCTTAGCCGGTAGCGGGAGTCCAGATACGCAGTATTTT. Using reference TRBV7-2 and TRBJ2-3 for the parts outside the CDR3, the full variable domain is GAGVSQSPSNKVTEKGKDVELRCDPISGHTALYWYRQSLGQGLEFLIYFQGNSAPDKSGLPSDRFSAERTGGSVSTLTIQRTQQEDSAVYLCASSLAGSGSPDTQYFGPGTRLTVL.

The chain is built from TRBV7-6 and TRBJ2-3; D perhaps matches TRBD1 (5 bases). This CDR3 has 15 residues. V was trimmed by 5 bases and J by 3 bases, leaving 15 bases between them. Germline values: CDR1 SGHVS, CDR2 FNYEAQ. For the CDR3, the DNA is TGTGCCAGCAGCGGCCAGGGTGGGATAACAGATACGCAGTATTTT. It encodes CASSGQGGITDTQYF.

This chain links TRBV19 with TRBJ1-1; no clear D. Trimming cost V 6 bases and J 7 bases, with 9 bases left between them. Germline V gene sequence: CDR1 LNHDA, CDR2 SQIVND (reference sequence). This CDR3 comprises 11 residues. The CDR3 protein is CASREYFEAFF. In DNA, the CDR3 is TGTGCCAGTAGGGAGTATTTTGAAGCTTTCTTT. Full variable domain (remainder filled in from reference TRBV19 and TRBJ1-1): DGGITQSPKYLFRKEGQNVTLSCEQNLNHDAMYWYRQDPGQGLRLIYYSQIVNDFQKGDIAEGYSVSREKKESFPLTVTSAQKNPTAFYLCASREYFEAFFGQGTRLTVV.

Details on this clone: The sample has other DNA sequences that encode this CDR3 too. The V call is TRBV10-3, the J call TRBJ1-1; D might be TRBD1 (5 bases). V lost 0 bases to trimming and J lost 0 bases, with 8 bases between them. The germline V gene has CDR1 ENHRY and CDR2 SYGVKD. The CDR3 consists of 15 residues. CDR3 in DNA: TGTGCCATCAGTGAGTCGACAGACATGAACACTGAAGCTTTCTTT. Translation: CAISESTDMNTEAFF.

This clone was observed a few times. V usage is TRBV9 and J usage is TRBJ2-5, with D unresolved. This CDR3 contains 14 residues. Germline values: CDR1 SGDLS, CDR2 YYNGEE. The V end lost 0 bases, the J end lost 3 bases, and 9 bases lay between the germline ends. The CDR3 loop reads CASSVGWREETQYF. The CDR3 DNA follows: TGTGCCAGCAGCGTAGGGTGGAGAGAAGAGACCCAGTACTTC.

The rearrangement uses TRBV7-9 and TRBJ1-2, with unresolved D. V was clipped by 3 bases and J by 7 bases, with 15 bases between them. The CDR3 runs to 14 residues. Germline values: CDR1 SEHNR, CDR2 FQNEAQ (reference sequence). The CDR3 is CASSFDGEDRGYTF. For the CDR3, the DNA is TGTGCCAGCAGCTTCGACGGGGAGGACCGTGGCTACACCTTC.

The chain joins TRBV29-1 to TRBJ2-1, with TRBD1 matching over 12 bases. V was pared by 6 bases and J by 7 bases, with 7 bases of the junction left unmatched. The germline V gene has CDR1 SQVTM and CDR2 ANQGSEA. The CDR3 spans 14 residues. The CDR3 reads CSVAPGQGANEQFF. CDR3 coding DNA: TGCAGCGTCGCACCGGGACAGGGGGCGAATGAGCAGTTCTTC.

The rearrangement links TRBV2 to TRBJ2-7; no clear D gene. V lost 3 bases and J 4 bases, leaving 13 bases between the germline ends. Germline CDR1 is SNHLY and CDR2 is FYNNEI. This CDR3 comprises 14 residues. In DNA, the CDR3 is TGTGCCAGCAGTGATAGTGGGTGGCGGTACGAGCAGTACGTC. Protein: CASSDSGWRYEQYV.

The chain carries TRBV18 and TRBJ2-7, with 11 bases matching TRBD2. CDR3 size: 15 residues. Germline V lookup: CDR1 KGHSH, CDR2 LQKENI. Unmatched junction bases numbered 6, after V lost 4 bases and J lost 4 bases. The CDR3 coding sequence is TGTGCCAGCTCACAGGGGACTAGCGGCCAATACGAGCAGTACGTC. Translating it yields CASSQGTSGQYEQYV.

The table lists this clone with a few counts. In DNA, the CDR3 is TGTGCCAGCAGCTTAGACAGGCCCTATAATTCACCCCTCCACTTT. Its protein product is CASSLDRPYNSPLHF. The chain links TRBV7-2 to TRBJ1-6, with a weak D call TRBD1 (5 bases). Germline loops: CDR1 SGHTA, CDR2 FQGNSA. The CDR3 totals 15 residues. Trimming left V 1 base short and J 2 bases short, with 6 bases between.

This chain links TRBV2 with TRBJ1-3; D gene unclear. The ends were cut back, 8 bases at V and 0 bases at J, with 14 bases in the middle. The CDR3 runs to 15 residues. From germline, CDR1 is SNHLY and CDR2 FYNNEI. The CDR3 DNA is TGTGCCAGCGATGCGGAAGCGAGCTCTGGAAACACCATATATTTT. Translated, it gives CASDAEASSGNTIYF.

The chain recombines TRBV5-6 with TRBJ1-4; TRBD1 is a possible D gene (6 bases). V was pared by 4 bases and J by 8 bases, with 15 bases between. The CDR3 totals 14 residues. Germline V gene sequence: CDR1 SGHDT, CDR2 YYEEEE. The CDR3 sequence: CASSPLGGREKLFF. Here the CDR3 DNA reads TGTGCCAGCAGCCCCCTAGGGGGTAGGGAAAAACTGTTTTTT.

Written as DNA, the CDR3 is TGCGCCAGCAGCTTGGGACATCGTGGGAACACCATATATTTT. Protein sequence: CASSLGHRGNTIYF. The V gene is TRBV5-1, the J gene TRBJ1-3; no clear D. This CDR3 is built from 14 residues. The V gene's germline CDR1 is SGHRS and CDR2 YFSETQ. V was pared by 0 bases and J by 7 bases, with 11 bases between.

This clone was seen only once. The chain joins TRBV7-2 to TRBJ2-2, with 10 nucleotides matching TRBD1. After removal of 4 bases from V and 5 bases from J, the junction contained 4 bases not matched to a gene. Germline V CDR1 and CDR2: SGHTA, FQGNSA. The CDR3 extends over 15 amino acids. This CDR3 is CASSYRQGATGELFF. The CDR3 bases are TGTGCCAGCAGCTACCGACAGGGGGCGACCGGGGAGCTGTTTTTT.

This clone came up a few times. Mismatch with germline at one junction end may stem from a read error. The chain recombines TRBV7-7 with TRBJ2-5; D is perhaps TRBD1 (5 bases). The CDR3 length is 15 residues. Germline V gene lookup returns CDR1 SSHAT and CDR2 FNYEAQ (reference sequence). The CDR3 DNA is TGTGCTAGCAGCTTAGGCAGACAGCTCCAAGAGACCCAGTACTTC. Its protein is CASSLGRQLQETQYF.

This chain's CDR3 is CASSHDRETQYF. The CDR3 region has the DNA TGTGCCAGCAGCCACGACAGGGAGACCCAGTACTTC. This chain connects TRBV6-5 to TRBJ2-5; D may be TRBD1 (6 bases). Germline V gives CDR1 MNHEY, CDR2 SVGAGI. V lost 6 bases and J lost 5, with 10 bases in between. The CDR3 consists of 12 residues.

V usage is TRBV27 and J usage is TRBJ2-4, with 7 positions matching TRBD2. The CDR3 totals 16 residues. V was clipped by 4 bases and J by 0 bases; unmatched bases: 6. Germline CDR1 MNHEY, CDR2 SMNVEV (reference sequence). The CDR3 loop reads CASSYGGVLAKNIQYF. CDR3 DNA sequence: TGTGCCAGCAGTTATGGGGGGGTCCTAGCCAAAAACATTCAGTACTTC.